This T cell receptor (beta chain) originates from a study of cytomegalovirus exposure and HLA in healthy donors. In the PCR, 60 Vbeta and 13 Jbeta primers were used. The method was immunoSEQ multiplex PCR; TCRdb's version includes in-frame clones alone and lacks a portion of them. Among 210,000 or so clones listed, roughly 88% were seen once. The clonotype was recovered from a boy aged 2 to 10 in good health and CMV-seronegative. What was sequenced was PBMCs.

CDR3 loop: CASVRGPSSYNEQFF. In DNA form, the CDR3 reads TGTGCCAGCGTCCGAGGGCCGTCCTCCTACAATGAGCAGTTCTTC. This rearrangement joins TRBV9 to TRBJ2-1; perhaps TRBD2 as D (5 bases). Germline CDR1 SGDLS, CDR2 YYNGEE. V was shortened by 7 bases and J by 0 bases, with 14 bases between the two germline ends. The CDR3 is made up of 15 amino acids.